This T cell receptor (beta chain) was sequenced for a study of shared clonotypes between healthy human individuals. Across the whole study: There were three CD4 naive, three CD4 memory, two CD8 naive and one CD8 memory plates per donor.

Study-wide results and caveats: Compared with clonotypes that all four donors shared, non-shared clonotypes had lower generation probabilities.

The length of the CDR3 is 15 residues. The V end lost 5 bases, the J end lost 1 base, and 13 bases lay between the germline ends. Germline values: CDR1 MNHEY, CDR2 SMNVEV (reference sequence). Only in-frame clones appear in the TCRdb table, and some are missing; sequencing was by immunoSEQ multiplex PCR. The sample has approximately 350,000 clones; around 96% are singletons. About this clone: No antigen is known for it.

The V gene is TRBV27, the J gene TRBJ2-3; D remains ambiguous. This clonotype was sampled from a man aged 30-40 years in good health. Source material: memory CD8+ T cells sorted from blood. The subset is: CD45RO+ cells pooled with CCR7-negative TemRA cells. CDR3 sequence: CASSPGRDRTDTQYF. CDR3 nucleotides: TGTGCCAGCAGTCCTGGACGTGATCGCACAGATACGCAGTATTTT.